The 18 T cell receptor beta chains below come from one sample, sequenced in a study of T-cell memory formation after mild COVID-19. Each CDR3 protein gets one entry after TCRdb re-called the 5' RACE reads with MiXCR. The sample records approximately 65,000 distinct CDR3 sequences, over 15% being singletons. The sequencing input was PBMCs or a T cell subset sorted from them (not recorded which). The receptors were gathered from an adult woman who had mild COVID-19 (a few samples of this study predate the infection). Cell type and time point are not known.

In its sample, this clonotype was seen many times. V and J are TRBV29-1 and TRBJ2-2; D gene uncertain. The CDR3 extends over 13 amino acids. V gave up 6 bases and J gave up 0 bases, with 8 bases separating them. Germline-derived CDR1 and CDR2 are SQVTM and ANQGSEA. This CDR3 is CSVGSPNTGELFF. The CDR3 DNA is TGCAGCGTCGGGTCACCGAACACCGGGGAGCTGTTTTTT.

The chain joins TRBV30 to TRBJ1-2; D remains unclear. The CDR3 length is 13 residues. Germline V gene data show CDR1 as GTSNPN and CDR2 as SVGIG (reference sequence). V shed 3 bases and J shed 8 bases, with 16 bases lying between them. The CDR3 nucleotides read TGTGCCTGGAGCCAGTGGTCCGGGGAGGGCTACACCTTC. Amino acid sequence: CAWSQWSGEGYTF.

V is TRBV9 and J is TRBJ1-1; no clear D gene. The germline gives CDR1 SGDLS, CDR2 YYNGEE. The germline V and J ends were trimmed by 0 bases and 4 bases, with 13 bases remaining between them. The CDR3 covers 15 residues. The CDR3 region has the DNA TGTGCCAGCAGCGTAGTTCAGTTCGGGAGCACTGAAGCTTTCTTT. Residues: CASSVVQFGSTEAFF.

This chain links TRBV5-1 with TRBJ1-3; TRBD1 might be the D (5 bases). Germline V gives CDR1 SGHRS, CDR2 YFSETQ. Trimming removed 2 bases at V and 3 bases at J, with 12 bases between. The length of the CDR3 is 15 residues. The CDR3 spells CASSLGWDVGNTIYF. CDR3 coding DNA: TGCGCCAGCAGCTTAGGCTGGGACGTTGGAAACACCATATATTTT.

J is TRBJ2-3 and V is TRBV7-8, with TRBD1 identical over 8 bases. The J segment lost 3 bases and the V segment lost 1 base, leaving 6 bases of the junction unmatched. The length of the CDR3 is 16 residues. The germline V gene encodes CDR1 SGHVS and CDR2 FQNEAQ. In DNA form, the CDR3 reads TGTGCCAGCAGCTTAGGATCCGGGACAGGAACAGATACGCAGTATTTT. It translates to CASSLGSGTGTDTQYF. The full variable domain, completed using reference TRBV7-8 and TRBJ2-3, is GAGVSQSPRYKVAKRGQDVALRCDPISGHVSLFWYQQALGQGPEFLTYFQNEAQLDKSGLPSDRFFAERPEGSVSTLKIQRTQQEDSAVYLCASSLGSGTGTDTQYFGPGTRLTVL.

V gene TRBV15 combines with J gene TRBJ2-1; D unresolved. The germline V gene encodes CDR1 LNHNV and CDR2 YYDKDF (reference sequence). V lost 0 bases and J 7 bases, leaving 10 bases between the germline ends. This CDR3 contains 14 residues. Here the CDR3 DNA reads TGTGCCACCAGCAGAGATTCGGTGACGAATGAGCAGTTCTTC. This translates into CATSRDSVTNEQFF.

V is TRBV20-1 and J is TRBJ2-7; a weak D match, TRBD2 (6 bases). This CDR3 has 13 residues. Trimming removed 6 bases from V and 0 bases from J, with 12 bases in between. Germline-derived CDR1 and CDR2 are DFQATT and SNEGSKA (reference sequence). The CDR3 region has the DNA TGCAGTGCCCGGGACTCCAGCTCCTACGAGCAGTACTTC. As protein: CSARDSSSYEQYF.

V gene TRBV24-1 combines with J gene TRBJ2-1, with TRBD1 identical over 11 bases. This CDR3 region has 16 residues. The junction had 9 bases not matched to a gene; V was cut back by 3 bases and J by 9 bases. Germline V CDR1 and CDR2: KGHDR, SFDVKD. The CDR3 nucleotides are TGTGCCACCAGTGATGCCGTCCGGGACAGGGGGTTTGAGCAGTTCTTC. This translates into CATSDAVRDRGFEQFF.

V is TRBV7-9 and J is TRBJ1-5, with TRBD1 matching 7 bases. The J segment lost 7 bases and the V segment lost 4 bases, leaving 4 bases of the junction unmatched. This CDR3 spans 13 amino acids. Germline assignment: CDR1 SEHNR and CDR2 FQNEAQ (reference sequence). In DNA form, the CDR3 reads TGTGCCAGCAGCTACAGGGGTTCCCAGCCCCAGCATTTT. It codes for CASSYRGSQPQHF.

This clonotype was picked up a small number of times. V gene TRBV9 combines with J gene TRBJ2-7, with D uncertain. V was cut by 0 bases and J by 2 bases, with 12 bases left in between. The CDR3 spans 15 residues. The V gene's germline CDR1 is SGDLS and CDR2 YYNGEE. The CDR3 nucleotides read TGTGCCAGCAGCGTAGGGTTGGGAACCCCCTACGAGCAGTACTTC. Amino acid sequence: CASSVGLGTPYEQYF.

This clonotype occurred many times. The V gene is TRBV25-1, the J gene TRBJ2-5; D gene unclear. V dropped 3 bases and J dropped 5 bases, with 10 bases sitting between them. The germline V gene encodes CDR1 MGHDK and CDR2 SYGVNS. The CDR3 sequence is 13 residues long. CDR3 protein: CASSEVGVETQYF. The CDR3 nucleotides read TGTGCCAGCAGTGAGGTTGGGGTCGAGACCCAGTACTTC.

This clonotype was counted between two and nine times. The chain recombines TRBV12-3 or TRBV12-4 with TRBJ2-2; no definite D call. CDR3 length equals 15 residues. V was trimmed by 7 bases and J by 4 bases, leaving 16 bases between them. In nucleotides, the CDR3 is TGTGCCAGCACCTCACCAAGACCGATCACCGGGGAGCTGTTTTTT. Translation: CASTSPRPITGELFF.

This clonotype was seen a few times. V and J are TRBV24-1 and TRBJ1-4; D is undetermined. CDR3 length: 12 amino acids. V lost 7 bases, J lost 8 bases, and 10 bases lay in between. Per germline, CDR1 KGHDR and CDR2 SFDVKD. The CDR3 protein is CATSEAGEKLFF. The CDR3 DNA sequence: TGTGCCACCAGCGAAGCCGGAGAAAAACTGTTTTTT.

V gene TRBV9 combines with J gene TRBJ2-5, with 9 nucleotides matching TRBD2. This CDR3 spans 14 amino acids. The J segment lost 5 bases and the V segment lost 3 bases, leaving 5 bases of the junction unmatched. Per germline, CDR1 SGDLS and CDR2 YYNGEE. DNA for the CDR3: TGTGCCAGCAGCGCGGGACTAGCTGGCGAGACCCAGTACTTC. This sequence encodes CASSAGLAGETQYF.

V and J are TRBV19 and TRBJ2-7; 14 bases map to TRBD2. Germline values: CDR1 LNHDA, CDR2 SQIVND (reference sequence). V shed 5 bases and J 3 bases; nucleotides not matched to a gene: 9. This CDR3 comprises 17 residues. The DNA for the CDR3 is TGTGCCAGTAGTTACGGGACTAGCGGGGGCCCAAACTACGAGCAGTACTTC. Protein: CASSYGTSGGPNYEQYF. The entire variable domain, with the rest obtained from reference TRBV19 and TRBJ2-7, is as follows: DGGITQSPKYLFRKEGQNVTLSCEQNLNHDAMYWYRQDPGQGLRLIYYSQIVNDFQKGDIAEGYSVSREKKESFPLTVTSAQKNPTAFYLCASSYGTSGGPNYEQYFGPGTRLTVT.

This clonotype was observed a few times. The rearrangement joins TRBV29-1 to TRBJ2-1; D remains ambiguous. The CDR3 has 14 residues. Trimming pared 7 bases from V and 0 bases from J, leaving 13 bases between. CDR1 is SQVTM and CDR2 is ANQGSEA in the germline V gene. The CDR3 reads CSARARSSYNEQFF. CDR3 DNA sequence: TGCAGCGCCCGGGCGCGCAGCTCCTACAATGAGCAGTTCTTC.

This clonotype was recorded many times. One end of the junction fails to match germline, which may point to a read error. This chain's CDR3 is CASSPGGSYEQYF. In DNA form, the CDR3 reads TGCGCCAGCAGCCCTGGCGGGTCCTACGAGCAGTACTTC. This rearrangement joins TRBV7-9 to TRBJ2-7, with D perhaps matching TRBD2 (5 bases). This CDR3 region has 13 residues. Germline-derived CDR1 and CDR2 are SEHNR and FQNEAQ (reference sequence).

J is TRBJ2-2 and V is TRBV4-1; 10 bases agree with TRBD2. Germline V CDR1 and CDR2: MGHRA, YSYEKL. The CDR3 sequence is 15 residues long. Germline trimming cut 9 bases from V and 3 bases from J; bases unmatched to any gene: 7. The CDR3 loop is CASALAGAYTGELFF. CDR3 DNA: TGCGCCAGTGCGCTAGCGGGGGCCTACACCGGGGAGCTGTTTTTT.